The entry below gives a single T cell receptor (beta chain) sequence along with its context. The CDR3 has 14 residues. Only in-frame clones appear in the TCRdb table, and some are missing; sequencing was by immunoSEQ multiplex PCR. Of around 77,000 clones in the sample, roughly 85% were seen once. This sample was included in a study of OX40 agonist ivuxolimab in advanced cancers. The gene calls are TRBV21-1 and TRBJ1-4; the table's D call of TRBD1 was not tested on the DNA. TRBV21-1 is a listed pseudogene. The sequence was obtained from an adult with an advanced solid tumor such as melanoma, head and neck, liver or kidney cancer. This material consisted of CD4+ or CD8+ T cells sorted from blood, taken in a trial of the OX40 agonist ivuxolimab. The CDR3: CASIDRAVGEKLFF. DNA for the CDR3: TGTGCCAGCATCGACAGGGCGGTTGGTGAAAAACTGTTTTTT.